This T cell receptor (beta chain) stems from a study of cytomegalovirus exposure and HLA in healthy donors (dated by TCRdb to the late 2010s). With regard to the full study: In an earlier analysis of under 750 of the donors, 250 to 350 Gb of sequence data and some 120 million unique TCR beta sequences from roughly 180 million T cells were reported. An early release covering 550 to 650 HLA-typed donors comprised about 290 gigabases of sequencing data and some 79 million unique TCR sequences. Of the 350 to 450 genotyped donors, roughly 80% were placed in the genetic ancestry cluster associated with self-reported Caucasian donors. The study was designed to test whether signatures of past pathogen exposure could be identified by cataloging public T cell receptors. The study used immunosequencing to profile the T cell repertoires of approximately 690 subjects and linked those repertoires to cytomegalovirus serostatus. Besides the first cohort of roughly 640 subjects, a separate validation cohort made up of 120 different subjects was used. To predict cytomegalovirus infection status, the study brought together high-throughput TCR immunosequencing, statistical association of individual TCRs with disease status, and machine learning. To study patterns of TCR occurrence, a later analysis re-analyzed previously published TCR beta repertoires from 500 to 850 donors and added high-resolution HLA genotyping. Rather than drawing on any new phenotypic data, the later analysis identified candidate immune exposures from TCR beta sequences and the way those sequences occurred across donors. To decide whether each TCR beta V gene segment behaved as functional or pseudogenic, an earlier analysis of fewer than 750 of the donors relied on high-throughput TCR beta sequencing. Alongside the repertoire data, information on donor age, sex, ethnicity and CMV serostatus was compiled. A later genetic analysis used genome-wide SNP genotypes for 398 of the 666 donors, treating that subset as a discovery cohort. All discovery cohort repertoires had been generated using a single sequencing platform. HLA typing included class I and class II loci at four-digit resolution. The number of typed donors differed by locus: roughly 629-630 for A, B, C, DRB1 and DQB1; some 500 for DQA1; 606 for DPA1; and about 470 for DPB1. Several DR-DQ haplotypes were treated as single units for association and clustering because of strong linkage in the cohort. On average, about 200,000 unique TCR beta nucleotide sequences were sequenced per donor among roughly 430 genotyped donors of the cohort, with 15% to 20% of those sequences being non-productive.

Notes on this clone: Its antigen specificity is not known.

Study-level results and caveats: In the study, 150 to 200 TCR beta chains were listed as associated with cytomegalovirus. Only TCR beta chains were sequenced in this cohort, and the absence of alpha or paired-chain data limited detectable features. At a false discovery rate of 0.05, a later analysis linked 15,000 to 20,000 TCR beta sequences to specific HLA alleles. In vitro tests confirmed that a few of the cytomegalovirus-associated TCR beta chains recognize cytomegalovirus antigens. In a later analysis, the rate of TCR association differed among HLA loci, with DRB1 alleles having the most associated TCRs and HLA-C alleles having the fewest. The authors suggested that the approach could potentially be extended to other disease states and immunological phenotypes. The sequencing pipeline was judged likely to have produced a cluster of highly shared sequence variants as a technical artifact. Presence/absence analyses assumed roughly uniform sequencing depth across donors, an assumption that may not hold. Strong co-occurrence of HLA alleles, especially DR and DQ, made assigning TCR associations to individual alleles difficult. A later analysis reported that several top co-occurrence clusters appeared linked to parvovirus B19, influenza, CMV and Epstein-Barr virus. A later analysis found that most CMV-associated TCR beta chains appeared HLA-restricted, with HLA associations seemingly driven largely by CMV exposure. A later genetic analysis associated a missense DCLRE1C variant with V-gene and J-gene trimming of TCR beta chains, and an independent cohort replicated the association. A later analysis found that HLA-associated TCR beta chains were more clonally expanded and had lower generation probabilities than equally common non-associated chains. In an earlier analysis of approximately 590 of the donors, most TCR beta V segments appeared in productive rearrangements about 90% or about 30% of the time, broadly matching IMGT annotations. Because some donors lacked HLA typing at each locus, the association tests relied only on the typed subset. Across donors, most TCR sequences were observed very rarely, whereas some public TCRs were present in many individuals. A later genetic analysis reported fewer N-insertions in productive TCRs among donors in an Asian-associated ancestry cluster than the roughly 620-donor mean. A further reported finding was that TCR beta sequences accurately predicted the HLA-A and HLA-B alleles for most subjects in the first cohort. In both the original and validation cohorts, the classifier was reported to diagnose cytomegalovirus status with high specificity and sensitivity. Because counts were too low, seventeen rarely observed V segments, including chromosome 9 orphons, were excluded from the earlier analysis of several hundred of the donors. Linkage disequilibrium might explain the correlated functional status among segregating V segments, but an unknown experimental factor could not be ruled out. Because the 87-base-pair reads could not distinguish some IMGT-functional V segments, including TRBV6-2 and TRBV6-3, those segments were excluded. For the cohort, immune exposure information was limited to CMV serostatus.

The cohort comprised some 700 healthy bone marrow donors. At the time of sampling, every cohort member was nominally healthy, though immune exposures that went unrecorded were likely present. The donor was CMV seronegative and belonged to the group of under 400 seronegative cohort members. Every donor gave a peripheral blood sample, and the peripheral blood mononuclear cells from that sample were used for TCR beta sequencing. The Qiagen DNeasy Blood Extraction Kit was used to extract genomic DNA from the blood cell samples. The germline V and J ends show losses of 1 base and 4 bases respectively, and no gene match explains 8 bases of the junction. Taken from cysteine to phenylalanine, the CDR3 has 16 residues. The entry retains the CDR3 DNA only, 48 bases that are in frame from base 1. For CDR1 and CDR2, the germline V gene lists MNHNS and SASEGT. Libraries came from the immunoSEQ multiplex PCR assay. A mixture of 60 forward primers for TCR Vbeta segments and 13 reverse primers for TCR Jbeta segments was used in the multiplex PCR. The CDR3 region of rearranged TCR beta genes was amplified from genomic DNA with a multiplex PCR assay. The amplified TCR beta libraries were sequenced on the Illumina HiSeq System as 87-base-pair reads. Processing in the source paper ran as follows. A later analysis tallied around 80 million unique TCR beta chains across the 666 repertoires, and about 10 million of those chains were shared by two or more donors. Raw reads were error-corrected and collapsed into unique sequences with a nearest-neighbor algorithm that merged closely related sequences to remove PCR and sequencing errors. Alignment of CDR3 sequences to IMGT reference sequences was used to assign V, D and J gene segments. For a sequence to be retained, at least a six-nucleotide match to both a V gene segment and a J gene segment was required. Rearrangements were called productive when the CDR3 lacked stop codons and stayed in frame with V and J; all others were non-productive. Following IMGT convention, CDR3 was defined as the stretch from the second conserved V-encoded cysteine to the conserved J-encoded phenylalanine. In an earlier analysis of just under 600 of the donors, sequences lacking an unambiguous match to a single V gene segment were excluded. In an earlier analysis of several hundred of the donors, V segments were called functional above 56.7% productive rearrangements and were called segregating when the between-donor standard deviation exceeded 5%. A statistical classification framework was developed to diagnose cytomegalovirus status using the catalog of TCR beta chain sequences. In a later analysis, V and J genes were assigned by comparing TCR nucleotide sequences against IMGT/GENE-DB human TR gene sequences. Using the TCRdist pipeline, a later analysis assigned CDR3 sequences along with most-parsimonious VDJ recombination scenarios. In a later analysis, each TCR beta chain was defined by its CDR3 amino acid sequence together with its V-gene family, and reads lacking a unique V-gene family were excluded. In a later analysis, approximately 640 highly shared, low-generation-probability nucleotide sequences were removed to address suspected cross-contamination and a sequencing artifact. In a later analysis, a clonal expansion index was calculated for each public chain from normalized within-repertoire ranks of inferred template counts. Generation probabilities in a later analysis came from a VDJ recombination model fitted to out-of-frame rearrangements, and those results were checked against IGoR. In a later analysis, hypergeometric tests were used to score TCR-TCR, TCR-HLA and TCR-CMV co-occurrence, with a repertoire-size bias correction applied to TCR pairs. False discovery rates were estimated in a later analysis by permuting HLA or CMV assignments 20 times. In a later analysis, co-occurring TCRs were grouped using DBSCAN, with TCRdist sequence similarity added in when clustering inside HLA-allele-positive subsets. Repertoires with fewer than 30,000 or more than 120,000 public chains were left out of co-occurrence clustering, as were a handful of repertoires with anomalous nucleotide sharing. Drawn from immuneACCESS, this table holds only the in-frame rearrangements with V and J called that TCRdb kept. Clones are partly lost; checked studies trace under half to an unresolved V gene and leave the rest unexplained. That table furnishes V, J and clone size, whereas the DNA furnished D and trimming. Per the sample table, the count is 130,000 to 150,000 clones. Together, the top ten hold 1.5% to 2% of the sample.

The receptor chain draws on TRBV6-1 and TRBJ1-2, with TRBD1 matching 8 junction bases. Sequencing input: PBMCs. This TCR was recovered from a woman aged 45-60 years in good health and CMV-seronegative. The nucleotides read TGTGCCAGCAGTGAAGGGGTACAGGGGGGCCCCTATGGCTACACCTTC. Its amino acids are CASSEGVQGGPYGYTF.